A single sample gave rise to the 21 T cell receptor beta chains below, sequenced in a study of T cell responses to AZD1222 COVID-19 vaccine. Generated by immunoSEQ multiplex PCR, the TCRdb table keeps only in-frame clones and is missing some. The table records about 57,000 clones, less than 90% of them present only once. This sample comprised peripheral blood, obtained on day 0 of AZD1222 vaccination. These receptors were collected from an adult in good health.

The CDR3 reads CASSFVGGPPDTQYF. The CDR3 DNA reads as TGTGCCAGCAGCTTCGTGGGGGGGCCGCCAGATACGCAGTATTTT. The V gene is TRBV7-3, the J gene TRBJ2-3; TRBD2 might be the D (7 bases). Trimming removed 3 bases from V and 4 bases from J, with 14 bases in between. Germline CDR1 SGHTA, CDR2 FQGTGA. CDR3 length: 15 amino acids.

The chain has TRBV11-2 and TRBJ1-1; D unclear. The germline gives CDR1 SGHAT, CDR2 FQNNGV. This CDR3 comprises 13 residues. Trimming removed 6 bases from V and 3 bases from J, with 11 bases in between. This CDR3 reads CASRKSVDTEAFF. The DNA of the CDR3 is TGTGCCAGCAGAAAGAGCGTCGACACTGAAGCTTTCTTT.

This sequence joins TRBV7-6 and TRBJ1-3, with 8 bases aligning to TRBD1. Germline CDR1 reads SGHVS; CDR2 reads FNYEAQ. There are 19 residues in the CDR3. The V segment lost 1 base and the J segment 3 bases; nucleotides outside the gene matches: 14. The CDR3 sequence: CASSLGGLGQGVLGNTIYF. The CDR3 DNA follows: TGTGCCAGCAGCTTAGGGGGGTTAGGACAGGGAGTCCTTGGAAACACCATATATTTT.

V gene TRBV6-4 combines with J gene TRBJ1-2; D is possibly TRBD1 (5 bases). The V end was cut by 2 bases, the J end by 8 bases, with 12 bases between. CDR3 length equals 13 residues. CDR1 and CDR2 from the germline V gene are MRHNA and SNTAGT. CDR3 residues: CASSDPTAWGYTF. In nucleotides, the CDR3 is TGTGCCAGCAGTGACCCGACAGCCTGGGGCTACACCTTC.

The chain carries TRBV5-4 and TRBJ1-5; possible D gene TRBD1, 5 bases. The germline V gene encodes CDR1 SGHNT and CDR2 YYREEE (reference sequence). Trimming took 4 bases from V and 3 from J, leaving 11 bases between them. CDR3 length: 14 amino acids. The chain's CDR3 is CASSLRGSNQPQHF. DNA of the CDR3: TGTGCCAGCAGCCTTAGGGGTTCCAATCAGCCCCAGCATTTT.

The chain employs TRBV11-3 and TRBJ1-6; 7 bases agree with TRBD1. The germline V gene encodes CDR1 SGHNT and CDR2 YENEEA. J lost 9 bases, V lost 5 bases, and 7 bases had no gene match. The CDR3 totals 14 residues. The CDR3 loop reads CASSERGLGSPLHF. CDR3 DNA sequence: TGTGCCAGCAGCGAGAGGGGGCTCGGTTCACCCCTCCACTTT.

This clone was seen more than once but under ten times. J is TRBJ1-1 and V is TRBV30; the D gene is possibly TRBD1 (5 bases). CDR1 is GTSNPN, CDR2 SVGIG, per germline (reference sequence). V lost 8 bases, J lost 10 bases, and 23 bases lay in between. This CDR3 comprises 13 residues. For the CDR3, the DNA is TGTGCCGCGCCCGGCGCGGACACAATCGGAGCTTTCTTT. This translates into CAAPGADTIGAFF.

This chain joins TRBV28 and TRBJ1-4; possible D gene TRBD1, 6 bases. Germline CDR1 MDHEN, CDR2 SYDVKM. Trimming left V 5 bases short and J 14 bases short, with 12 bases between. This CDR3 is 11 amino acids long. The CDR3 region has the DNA TGTGCCAGCAGTACCTACAGGGATCTGTTTTTT. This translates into CASSTYRDLFF.

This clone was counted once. CDR3 DNA sequence: TGTGCCAGCAGCTCCCTGGGCGGACAGGGGGGCACAGATACGCAGTATTTT. Translation: CASSSLGGQGGTDTQYF. The rearrangement links TRBV5-6 to TRBJ2-3; 10 bases align to TRBD1. CDR1 is SGHDT, CDR2 YYEEEE, per germline. The ends lost 3 bases at V and 1 base at J; junction bases unmatched: 8. The CDR3 sequence is 17 residues long.

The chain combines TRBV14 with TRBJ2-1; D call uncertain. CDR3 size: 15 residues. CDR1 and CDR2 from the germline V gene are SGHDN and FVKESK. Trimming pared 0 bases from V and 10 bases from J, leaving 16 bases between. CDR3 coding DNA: TGTGCCAGCAGCCAAGATTTCTCCTCCCTAGGAGAGCAGTTCTTC. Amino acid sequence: CASSQDFSSLGEQFF.

CDR3 sequence: CASSLQGANTGELFF. In nucleotides, the CDR3 is TGCGCCAGCAGCTTGCAGGGGGCGAACACCGGGGAGCTGTTTTTT. The chain uses TRBV5-1 and TRBJ2-2; the match to TRBD1 covers 7 bases. Trimming took 1 base from V and 0 from J; bases not matched to a gene: 0. The CDR3 has 15 amino acids. The germline V gene encodes CDR1 SGHRS and CDR2 YFSETQ.

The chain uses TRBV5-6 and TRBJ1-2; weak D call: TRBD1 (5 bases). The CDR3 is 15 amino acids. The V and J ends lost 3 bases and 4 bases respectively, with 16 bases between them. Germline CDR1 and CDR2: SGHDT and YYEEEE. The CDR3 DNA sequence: TGTGCCAGCAGCTCTCGGACACTGAAGAGCTATGGCTACACCTTC. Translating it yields CASSSRTLKSYGYTF.

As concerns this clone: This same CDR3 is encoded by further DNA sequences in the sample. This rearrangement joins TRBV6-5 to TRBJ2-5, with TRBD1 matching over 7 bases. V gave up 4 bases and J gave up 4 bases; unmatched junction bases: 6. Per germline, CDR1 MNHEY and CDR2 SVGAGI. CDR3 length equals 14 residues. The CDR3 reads CASSSPGGGETQYF. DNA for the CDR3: TGTGCCAGCAGTTCACCAGGGGGTGGAGAGACCCAGTACTTC.

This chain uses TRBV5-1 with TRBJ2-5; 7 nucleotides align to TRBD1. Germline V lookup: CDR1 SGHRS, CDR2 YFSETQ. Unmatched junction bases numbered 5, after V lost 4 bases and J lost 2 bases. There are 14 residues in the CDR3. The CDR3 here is CASSPDRLQETQYF. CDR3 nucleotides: TGCGCCAGCAGCCCGGACAGGCTACAAGAGACCCAGTACTTC.

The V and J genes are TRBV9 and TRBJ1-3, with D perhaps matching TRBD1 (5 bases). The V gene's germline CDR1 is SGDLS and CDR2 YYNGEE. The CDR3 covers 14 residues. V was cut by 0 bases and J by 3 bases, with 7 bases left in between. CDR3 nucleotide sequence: TGTGCCAGCAGCGTAGGGGGCCGTGGAAACACCATATATTTT. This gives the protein CASSVGGRGNTIYF.

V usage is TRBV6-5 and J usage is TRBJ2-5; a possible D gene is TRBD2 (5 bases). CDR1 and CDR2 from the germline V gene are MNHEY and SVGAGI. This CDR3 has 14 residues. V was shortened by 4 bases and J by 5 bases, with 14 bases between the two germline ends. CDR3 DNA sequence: TGTGCCAGCAGTTCTTACCCGAGGGTTGAGACCCAGTACTTC. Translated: CASSSYPRVETQYF.

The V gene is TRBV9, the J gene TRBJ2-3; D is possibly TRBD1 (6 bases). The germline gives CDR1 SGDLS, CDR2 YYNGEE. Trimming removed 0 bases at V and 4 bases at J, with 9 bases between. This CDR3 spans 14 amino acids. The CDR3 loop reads CASSVGHRADTQYF. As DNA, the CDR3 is TGTGCCAGCAGCGTAGGTCACAGGGCAGATACGCAGTATTTT. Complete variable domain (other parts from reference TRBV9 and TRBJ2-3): DSGVTQTPKHLITATGQRVTLRCSPRSGDLSVYWYQQSLDQGLQFLIQYYNGEERAKGNILERFSAQQFPDLHSELNLSSLELGDSALYFCASSVGHRADTQYFGPGTRLTVL.

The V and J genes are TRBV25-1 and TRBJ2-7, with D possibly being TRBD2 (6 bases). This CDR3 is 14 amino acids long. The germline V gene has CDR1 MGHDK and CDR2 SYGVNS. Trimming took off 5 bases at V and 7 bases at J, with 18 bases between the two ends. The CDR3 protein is CASSPGVGGEEQYF. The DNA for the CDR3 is TGTGCCAGCAGTCCGGGGGTCGGGGGAGAGGAGCAGTACTTC.

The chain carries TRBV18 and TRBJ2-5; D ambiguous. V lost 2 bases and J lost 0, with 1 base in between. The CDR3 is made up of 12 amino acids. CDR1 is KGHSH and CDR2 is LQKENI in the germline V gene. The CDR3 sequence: CASSPNQETQYF. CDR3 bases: TGTGCCAGCTCACCAAACCAAGAGACCCAGTACTTC. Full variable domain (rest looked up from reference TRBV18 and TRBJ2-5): NAGVMQNPRHLVRRRGQEARLRCSPMKGHSHVYWYRQLPEEGLKFMVYLQKENIIDESGMPKERFSAEFPKEGPSILRIQQVVRGDSAAYFCASSPNQETQYFGPGTRLLVL.

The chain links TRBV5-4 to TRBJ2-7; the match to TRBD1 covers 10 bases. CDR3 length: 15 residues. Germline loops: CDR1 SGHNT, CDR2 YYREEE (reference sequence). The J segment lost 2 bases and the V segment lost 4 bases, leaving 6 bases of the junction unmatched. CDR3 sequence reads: CASSNPGQGTYEQYF. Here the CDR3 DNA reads TGTGCCAGCAGCAACCCGGGACAGGGGACCTACGAGCAGTACTTC. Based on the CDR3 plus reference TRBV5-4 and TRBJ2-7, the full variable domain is ETGVTQSPTHLIKTRGQQVTLRCSSQSGHNTVSWYQQALGQGPQFIFQYYREEENGRGNFPPRFSGLQFPNYSSELNVNALELDDSALYLCASSNPGQGTYEQYFGPGTRLTVT.

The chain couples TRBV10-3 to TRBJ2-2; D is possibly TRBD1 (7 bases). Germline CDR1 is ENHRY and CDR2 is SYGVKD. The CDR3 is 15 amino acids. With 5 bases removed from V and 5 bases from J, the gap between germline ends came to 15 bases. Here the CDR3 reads CAISPQAGGTGELFF. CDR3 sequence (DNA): TGTGCCATCAGTCCCCAGGCAGGGGGGACCGGGGAGCTGTTTTTT.